The 20 T cell receptor beta chains listed next were all sequenced from one sample in a study of brain T cells in children with intractable seizures. TCRdb's table, derived via immunoSEQ multiplex PCR, lists solely in-frame clones and lacks some. The sample carries 50,000 to 75,000 clones, around 95% recorded once. Sequences were derived from peripheral blood, sampled at surgery. These receptors were taken from a boy in the first two years of life with focal cortical dysplasia and intractable seizures.

J is TRBJ2-5 and V is TRBV3-1 (or the pseudogene TRBV3-2); D gene ambiguous. CDR3 length: 17 amino acids. V lost 1 base, J lost 3 bases, and 18 bases lay in between. Germline CDR1 LGHDT, CDR2 YNNKEL (reference sequence). The CDR3 sequence: CASSQGFRAYAEETQYF. The DNA for the CDR3 is TGTGCCAGCAGCCAAGGTTTTAGAGCTTATGCGGAAGAGACCCAGTACTTC.

The chain has TRBV6-1 and TRBJ1-2, with a possible D match to TRBD1 (5 bases). V lost 3 bases to trimming and J lost 5 bases, with 13 bases between them. The CDR3 covers 14 residues. Germline V gene data show CDR1 as MNHNS and CDR2 as SASEGT. DNA for the CDR3: TGTGCCAGCAGTGAGCTGGGGACCCCGTATGGCTACACCTTC. It codes for CASSELGTPYGYTF.

The gene calls are TRBV7-9 and TRBJ2-6; D unresolved. The CDR3 length is 16 residues. The germline gives CDR1 SEHNR, CDR2 FQNEAQ (reference sequence). Trimming pared 1 base from V and 0 bases from J, leaving 7 bases between. CDR3 DNA: TGTGCCAGCAGCTTAGTCACTATCTCTGGGGCCAACGTCCTGACTTTC. The encoded protein is CASSLVTISGANVLTF.

This clone was seen just once. CDR3 nucleotide sequence: TGTGCCAGCAGCGTCTGCGCAGGGGGCGTCAGTAGGACTGAAGCTTTCTTT. Translated, it gives CASSVCAGGVSRTEAFF. This chain joins TRBV21-1 and TRBJ1-1; TRBD1 is the table's D call, not checked against the DNA. TRBV21-1 is classified as a pseudogene. The CDR3 covers 17 residues.

V is TRBV5-4 and J is TRBJ1-1; TRBD1 is a possible D gene (5 bases). The CDR3 totals 14 residues. The V end lost 4 bases, the J end lost 3 bases, and 13 bases lay between the germline ends. Germline values: CDR1 SGHNT, CDR2 YYREEE (reference sequence). CDR3 coding DNA: TGTGCCAGCAGCGTAGGGGAATCGGACACTGAAGCTTTCTTT. It yields the protein CASSVGESDTEAFF.

This sequence joins TRBV7-8 and TRBJ2-5; no firm D call. CDR3 length: 11 residues. The germline V and J ends were trimmed by 3 bases and 1 base, with 0 bases remaining between them. Germline CDR1 reads SGHVS; CDR2 reads FQNEAQ. CDR3 amino acids: CASSFQETQYF. In nucleotides, the CDR3 is TGTGCCAGCAGCTTCCAAGAGACCCAGTACTTC.

The chain joins TRBV4-3 to TRBJ2-5; 16 nucleotides line up with TRBD2. J gave up 5 bases and V 4 bases, and 7 bases lay outside the gene matches. Germline lookup yields CDR1 LGHNA and CDR2 YSLEER. This CDR3 has 17 residues. The CDR3 protein is CASSREPGLAGGETQYF. CDR3 coding DNA: TGCGCCAGCAGCCGTGAACCGGGACTAGCGGGAGGGGAGACCCAGTACTTC.

The chain recombines TRBV19 with TRBJ1-1; D perhaps matches TRBD1 (5 bases). Germline-derived CDR1 and CDR2 are LNHDA and SQIVND (reference sequence). The CDR3 loop spans 13 amino acids. The V gene lost 6 bases and the J gene lost 3 bases, with 11 bases spanning the gap. The DNA of the CDR3 is TGTGCCAGTAGCGATAACAGGTACACTGAAGCTTTCTTT. As protein: CASSDNRYTEAFF.

The rearrangement uses TRBV12-5 and TRBJ1-6; D call uncertain. CDR1 LGHNT and CDR2 FRNRAP come from the germline V gene. Trimming removed 4 bases at V and 6 bases at J, with 13 bases between. This CDR3 region has 15 residues. The CDR3: CASGSAGRPNSPLHF. The CDR3 region has the DNA TGTGCTAGTGGTTCCGCGGGCAGACCTAATTCACCCCTCCACTTT.

The chain recombines TRBV14 with TRBJ1-4, with unresolved D. V shed 2 bases and J shed 8 bases, with 9 bases lying between them. The germline V gene encodes CDR1 SGHDN and CDR2 FVKESK. The CDR3 extends over 13 amino acids. In DNA form, the CDR3 reads TGTGCCAGCAGCCAAAGAGCGGGAGAAAAACTGTTTTTT. Its protein is CASSQRAGEKLFF. Supplemented by reference TRBV14 and TRBJ1-4, the full variable domain reads EAGVTQFPSHSVIEKGQTVTLRCDPISGHDNLYWYRRVMGKEIKFLLHFVKESKQDESGMPNNRFLAERTGGTYSTLKVQPAELEDSGVYFCASSQRAGEKLFFGSGTQLSVL.

The rearrangement uses TRBV5-1 and TRBJ2-7; 7 bases align to TRBD2. The CDR3 runs 13 residues. Germline V gene lookup returns CDR1 SGHRS and CDR2 YFSETQ. Germline trimming cut 3 bases from V and 4 bases from J; bases unmatched to any gene: 4. The CDR3: CASSSGLDYEQYF. CDR3 bases: TGCGCCAGCAGCTCAGGACTAGATTACGAGCAGTACTTC.

The rearrangement uses TRBV6-2 or TRBV6-3 and TRBJ1-5; D uncertain. CDR1 and CDR2 from the germline V gene are MNHEY and SVGEGT. This CDR3 has 15 amino acids. Trimming pared 2 bases from V and 4 bases from J, leaving 12 bases between. CDR3 sequence reads: CASSYVGSGNQPQHF. CDR3 in DNA: TGTGCCAGCAGTTACGTCGGGAGTGGGAATCAGCCCCAGCATTTT.

CDR3 sequence reads: CASSEVGQGMGETQYF. The CDR3 nucleotides read TGTGCCAGCAGTGAAGTGGGCCAGGGGATGGGGGAGACCCAGTACTTC. The chain uses TRBV25-1 and TRBJ2-5; the D gene is possibly TRBD1 (6 bases). Trimming left V 2 bases short and J 5 bases short, with 18 bases between. This CDR3 is built from 16 residues. Germline loops: CDR1 MGHDK, CDR2 SYGVNS.

J is TRBJ2-1 and V is TRBV27; TRBD2 agrees at 9 bases. CDR3 length: 16 amino acids. From germline, CDR1 is MNHEY and CDR2 SMNVEV (reference sequence). Trimming removed 7 bases from V and 0 bases from J; junction bases left unmatched: 7. The CDR3 loop is CASTLFSGSSYNEQFF. Written as DNA, the CDR3 is TGTGCCAGCACCCTCTTTAGCGGGAGCTCCTACAATGAGCAGTTCTTC.

The chain links TRBV2 to TRBJ2-7, with a tentative D call TRBD1 (5 bases). The V and J ends lost 6 bases and 2 bases respectively, with 5 bases between them. Germline V CDR1 and CDR2: SNHLY, FYNNEI. The CDR3 consists of 11 residues. The CDR3 is CASRDTYEQYF. CDR3 nucleotide sequence: TGTGCCAGCAGGGACACCTACGAGCAGTACTTC.

This chain links TRBV5-4 with TRBJ2-7; D is unclear. This CDR3 comprises 14 residues. Looked up from germline, CDR1 is SGHNT and CDR2 is YYREEE (reference sequence). Trimming shortened V by 4 bases and J by 2 bases, and 13 bases separated the two germline ends. The CDR3 nucleotides read TGTGCCAGCAGCCGTCAGATAGACCCCTACGAGCAGTACTTC. This translates into CASSRQIDPYEQYF. Drawing the rest from reference TRBV5-4 and TRBJ2-7, the complete variable domain is ETGVTQSPTHLIKTRGQQVTLRCSSQSGHNTVSWYQQALGQGPQFIFQYYREEENGRGNFPPRFSGLQFPNYSSELNVNALELDDSALYLCASSRQIDPYEQYFGPGTRLTVT.

This chain uses TRBV28 with TRBJ2-1; 7 positions agree with TRBD2. The CDR3 extends over 16 amino acids. Germline V gives CDR1 MDHEN, CDR2 SYDVKM. J lost 9 bases, V lost 6 bases, and 17 bases had no gene match. The CDR3 protein is CASSQLAPFQVGEQFF. CDR3 DNA: TGTGCCAGCAGCCAACTAGCGCCATTTCAGGTGGGTGAGCAGTTCTTC. Using reference TRBV28 and TRBJ2-1 for the parts outside the CDR3, the full variable domain is DVKVTQSSRYLVKRTGEKVFLECVQDMDHENMFWYRQDPGLGLRLIYFSYDVKMKEKGDIPEGYSVSREKKERFSLILESASTNQTSMYLCASSQLAPFQVGEQFFGPGTRLTVL.

This clone was picked up one time. The gene calls are TRBV5-8 and TRBJ2-7; D might be TRBD2 (5 bases). The CDR3 is made up of 16 amino acids. Germline CDR1 is SGHTS and CDR2 is YDEGEE. Trimming took off 0 bases at V and 0 bases at J, with 13 bases between the two ends. The CDR3 reads CASSLEDWPSSYEQYF. DNA of the CDR3: TGTGCCAGCAGCTTGGAGGACTGGCCGAGCTCCTACGAGCAGTACTTC.

This clone showed up just once. The rearrangement links TRBV2 to TRBJ1-4; D remains unclear. The CDR3 runs 14 residues. Trimming removed 7 bases from V and 0 bases from J, with 9 bases in between. CDR1 is SNHLY, CDR2 FYNNEI, per germline. The chain's CDR3 is CASKRVTTNEKLFF. The CDR3 DNA sequence: TGTGCCAGCAAGAGGGTTACAACTAATGAAAAACTGTTTTTT.

V and J are TRBV6-2 or TRBV6-3 and TRBJ2-7; possible D gene TRBD1, 6 bases. Trimming removed 0 bases at V and 0 bases at J, with 27 bases between. Germline CDR1 MNHEY, CDR2 SVGEGT. The CDR3 extends over 21 amino acids. Here the CDR3 reads CASSYSRGGRDTLASSYEQYF. DNA for the CDR3: TGTGCCAGCAGTTACTCGAGAGGTGGTAGGGACACCCTGGCCAGCTCCTACGAGCAGTACTTC.